The source of this T cell receptor (beta chain) is a study of beta chain features in type 1 diabetes. Expressed TCRB transcripts were sequenced because the isolated RNA had all been reverse transcribed beforehand. Using immunoSEQ multiplex PCR, the repertoire was profiled, and TCRdb retains in-frame clones only, with some absent. The sample has over 700,000 clones; about 17% are singletons. Trimming removed 7 bases at V and 2 bases at J, with 18 bases between. CDR1 and CDR2 from the germline V gene are MNHEY and SMNVEV (reference sequence). The CDR3 covers 16 residues. The clonotype was recovered from a woman between 18 and 29 years old in good health. This sequence joins TRBV27 and TRBJ2-4; D may be TRBD2 (5 bases). The sample taken for sequencing was naive CD4+ T cells from blood. The CDR3 loop is CASNGDALGPKNIQYF. The DNA for the CDR3 is TGTGCCAGCAACGGGGATGCGTTGGGTCCCAAAAACATTCAGTACTTC.